This T cell receptor (beta chain) was identified during a study of radiation and T cells in renal cell carcinoma. Clones were read by immunoSEQ multiplex PCR, and TCRdb kept only the in-frame ones, dropping some. The profile covers under 100,000 clones, with over 80% appearing a single time and roughly a tenth taken by the ten largest. The CDR3 contains 15 residues. Germline CDR1 SGHRS, CDR2 YFSETQ. V lost 4 bases, J lost 9 bases, and 9 bases stayed unmatched. Time point indicated: blood 4 weeks post-SBRT, at nephrectomy. Specified treatment: 15 Gy SBRT to primary tumor, nephrectomy 4 weeks later. The starting material was blood, obtained from a patient whose treatment included radiotherapy and nephrectomy. The receptor was derived from a man aged 50-60 years with renal cell carcinoma. The rearrangement uses TRBV5-1 and TRBJ1-6, with 8 nucleotides matching TRBD1. DNA of the CDR3: TGCGCCAGCAGCGGAACGACAGGGGTGGGTTCACCCCTCCACTTT. Protein sequence: CASSGTTGVGSPLHF.